The 32 T cell receptor beta chains given below trace back to one sample, sequenced in a study of blood T cell repertoires in COVID-19. Sequencing used immunoSEQ multiplex PCR; TCRdb keeps in-frame clones, though not all of them. The sample consists of about 90,000 clones, 80% of them appearing once. Specimen: peripheral blood. These receptors originate from a woman in her 70s with acute or convalescent COVID-19.

This chain links TRBV6-6 with TRBJ2-7, with D possibly TRBD1 on 6 matching bases. V lost 7 bases and J lost 0, with 10 bases in between. Germline V lookup: CDR1 MNHNY, CDR2 SVGAGI (reference sequence). This CDR3 contains 13 residues. CDR3 amino acids: CASKGQSSYEQYF. The CDR3 DNA is TGTGCCAGCAAAGGACAGAGCTCCTACGAGCAGTACTTC.

Many counts were recorded for this clone. V and J are TRBV4-2 and TRBJ1-5; D is possibly TRBD1 (6 bases). V lost 0 bases and J lost 5, with 11 bases in between. The CDR3 has 15 residues. The V gene's germline CDR1 is LGHNA and CDR2 YNFKEQ. The CDR3 region has the DNA TGTGCCAGCAGCCAAGATGCGGGGGGCGATCAGCCCCAGCATTTT. Encoded protein: CASSQDAGGDQPQHF.

The J gene is TRBJ2-2, the V gene TRBV3-1 (or the pseudogene TRBV3-2), with 14 nucleotides matching TRBD2. The junction had 1 base not matched to a gene; V was cut back by 4 bases and J by 0 bases. Per germline, CDR1 LGHDT and CDR2 YNNKEL (reference sequence). This CDR3 is built from 17 residues. The DNA of the CDR3 is TGTGCCAGCAGCCGGACTAGCGGGGGGACGAACACCGGGGAGCTGTTTTTT. Translation gives CASSRTSGGTNTGELFF.

This clone was observed a handful of times. The V call is TRBV2, the J call TRBJ1-6; no clear D. V dropped 5 bases and J dropped 10 bases, with 12 bases sitting between them. Germline V gene lookup returns CDR1 SNHLY and CDR2 FYNNEI. This CDR3 comprises 13 residues. The CDR3 nucleotides read TGTGCCAGCAGTACTAATCAAGGATCACCCCTCCACTTT. Its protein is CASSTNQGSPLHF.

The rearrangement links TRBV28 to TRBJ1-2; unclear D gene. This CDR3 is built from 13 residues. Germline assignment: CDR1 MDHEN and CDR2 SYDVKM. Trimming shortened V by 3 bases and J by 4 bases, and 9 bases separated the two germline ends. CDR3 protein: CASSLVRSYGYTF. In nucleotides, the CDR3 is TGTGCCAGCAGTTTGGTCAGGTCCTATGGCTACACCTTC.

The rearrangement uses TRBV28 and TRBJ2-1, with D maybe TRBD1 (6 bases). In germline, CDR1 is MDHEN, CDR2 SYDVKM. The CDR3 is 16 amino acids. V was clipped by 7 bases and J by 0 bases, with 16 bases between them. This CDR3 reads CASTHSADSSYNEQFF. In DNA, the CDR3 is TGTGCCAGCACCCACTCGGCGGACAGCTCCTACAATGAGCAGTTCTTC.

The chain couples TRBV7-9 to TRBJ2-7; tentative D call: TRBD1 (6 bases). This CDR3 is 11 amino acids long. Trimming shortened V by 3 bases and J by 10 bases, and 10 bases separated the two germline ends. The germline V gene has CDR1 SEHNR and CDR2 FQNEAQ (reference sequence). CDR3 coding DNA: TGTGCCAGCAGCTTTTCAGGGGAACAGTACTTC. Protein: CASSFSGEQYF.

The chain links TRBV7-9 to TRBJ2-5; 9 positions agree with TRBD2. From germline, CDR1 is SEHNR and CDR2 FQNEAQ (reference sequence). The junction had 6 bases not matched to a gene; V was cut back by 5 bases and J by 5 bases. The CDR3 loop spans 14 amino acids. The CDR3 sequence is CASSPASGRETQYF. DNA for the CDR3: TGTGCCAGCAGCCCGGCAAGCGGGAGGGAGACCCAGTACTTC.

The chain couples TRBV25-1 to TRBJ2-1, with a tentative D call TRBD2 (6 bases). The V end lost 4 bases, the J end lost 7 bases, and 8 bases lay between the germline ends. Germline CDR1 is MGHDK and CDR2 is SYGVNS. The CDR3 runs 12 residues. CDR3 DNA: TGTGCCAGCAGTGGACTAGTGAATGAGCAGTTCTTC. It codes for CASSGLVNEQFF.

This chain joins TRBV19 and TRBJ1-2; 7 nucleotides line up with TRBD1. This CDR3 spans 16 amino acids. J was trimmed by 2 bases and V by 5 bases; bases with no gene match: 11. CDR1 and CDR2 (germline): LNHDA, SQIVND (reference sequence). For the CDR3, the DNA is TGTGCCAGTAGTGCCCAGACAGGGCAGAGGAACTATGGCTACACCTTC. Encoded protein: CASSAQTGQRNYGYTF.

This chain's CDR3 is CASSPGLSYNSPLHF. DNA of the CDR3: TGCGCCAGCAGCCCGGGACTCTCCTATAATTCACCCCTCCACTTT. The chain combines TRBV4-1 with TRBJ1-6; a possible D gene is TRBD1 (5 bases). There are 15 residues in the CDR3. From germline, CDR1 is MGHRA and CDR2 YSYEKL. The V end lost 4 bases, the J end lost 0 bases, and 7 bases lay between the germline ends.

This rearrangement joins TRBV5-6 to TRBJ1-1; the match to TRBD1 covers 10 bases. The ends lost 4 bases at V and 5 bases at J; junction bases unmatched: 5. Germline-derived CDR1 and CDR2 are SGHDT and YYEEEE. This CDR3 has 14 amino acids. The CDR3 reads CASSRRDRGTEAFF. DNA of the CDR3: TGTGCCAGCAGCCGTCGGGACAGGGGAACTGAAGCTTTCTTT.

The genes are TRBV6-5 and TRBJ1-2, with 7 bases fitting TRBD1. The V gene's germline CDR1 is MNHEY and CDR2 SVGAGI. The CDR3 totals 12 residues. Trimming removed 6 bases from V and 8 bases from J; junction bases left unmatched: 6. The CDR3 nucleotides read TGTGCCAGCAGATCTACAGGGGAAGGCTACACCTTC. Translated: CASRSTGEGYTF.

The chain is built from TRBV6-1 and TRBJ2-7; 8 nucleotides agree with TRBD1. Germline V gives CDR1 MNHNS, CDR2 SASEGT. The CDR3 is made up of 14 amino acids. J was trimmed by 5 bases and V by 3 bases; bases with no gene match: 6. The CDR3 sequence is CASSETGAQDEQYF. DNA of the CDR3: TGTGCCAGCAGTGAGACAGGGGCCCAAGACGAGCAGTACTTC.

This chain joins TRBV6-5 and TRBJ2-5, with D tentatively TRBD2 (5 bases). The CDR3 totals 14 residues. Germline V gives CDR1 MNHEY, CDR2 SVGAGI. V shed 7 bases and J shed 4 bases, with 16 bases lying between them. The CDR3 is CASMVTGIGETQYF. CDR3 DNA: TGTGCCAGCATGGTTACCGGGATTGGAGAGACCCAGTACTTC.

This chain joins TRBV6-6 and TRBJ1-2; D possibly corresponds to TRBD1 (5 bases). The CDR3 contains 14 residues. Trimming removed 4 bases at V and 4 bases at J, with 13 bases between. Germline loops: CDR1 MNHNY, CDR2 SVGAGI (reference sequence). CDR3 residues: CASSSQTVSYGYTF. Here the CDR3 DNA reads TGTGCCAGCAGTTCACAGACAGTCTCCTATGGCTACACCTTC.

The DNA of the CDR3 is TGCAGTGCTAGTAGAGGGCATAGCTCCTACAATGAGCAGTTCTTC. It yields the protein CSASRGHSSYNEQFF. This chain links TRBV20-1 with TRBJ2-1; TRBD2 might be the D (5 bases). CDR3 size: 15 residues. V gave up 3 bases and J gave up 0 bases, with 12 bases separating them. The germline gives CDR1 DFQATT, CDR2 SNEGSKA (reference sequence).

This chain connects TRBV28 to TRBJ1-6; D is unresolved. This CDR3 spans 14 amino acids. Germline V gene data show CDR1 as MDHEN and CDR2 as SYDVKM. V lost 6 bases to trimming and J lost 6 bases, with 12 bases between them. CDR3 nucleotide sequence: TGTGCCAGCAGCCCCCTCCCCCCTAATTCACCCCTCCACTTT. Encoded protein: CASSPLPPNSPLHF.

The rearrangement uses TRBV5-1 and TRBJ1-6, with no clear D. Germline V gene data show CDR1 as SGHRS and CDR2 as YFSETQ. V lost 3 bases and J lost 5, with 12 bases in between. This CDR3 region has 15 residues. The CDR3: CASSSEGPNNSPLHF. The CDR3 coding sequence is TGCGCCAGCAGCTCGGAGGGTCCGAATAATTCACCCCTCCACTTT.

This chain uses TRBV19 with TRBJ1-1; 8 bases align to TRBD1. Trimming took 3 bases from V and 1 from J; bases not matched to a gene: 4. Germline CDR1 is LNHDA and CDR2 is SQIVND (reference sequence). CDR3 length: 15 amino acids. The CDR3 loop is CASSMQGARNTEAFF. Here the CDR3 DNA reads TGTGCCAGTAGTATGCAGGGGGCGCGGAACACTGAAGCTTTCTTT. Filled out from reference TRBV19 and TRBJ1-1, the complete variable domain reads DGGITQSPKYLFRKEGQNVTLSCEQNLNHDAMYWYRQDPGQGLRLIYYSQIVNDFQKGDIAEGYSVSREKKESFPLTVTSAQKNPTAFYLCASSMQGARNTEAFFGQGTRLTVV.

CDR3 sequence reads: CASSLTGVSGNTIYF. The CDR3 bases are TGTGCCAGCAGCTTGACAGGGGTATCAGGAAACACCATATATTTT. The chain employs TRBV7-9 and TRBJ1-3, with 8 positions matching TRBD1. Germline V gene data show CDR1 as SEHNR and CDR2 as FQNEAQ (reference sequence). The trim removed 3 bases at V and 4 bases at J, leaving 5 bases unmatched. The CDR3 has 15 residues.

This rearrangement joins TRBV9 to TRBJ2-2, with D unclear. V gave up 4 bases and J gave up 7 bases, with 11 bases separating them. Germline CDR1 reads SGDLS; CDR2 reads YYNGEE. The CDR3 runs to 13 residues. As DNA, the CDR3 is TGTGCCAGCAGCCAATCTTTCTACGGGGAGCTGTTTTTT. The encoded protein is CASSQSFYGELFF. Full variable domain (outside the CDR3, taken from reference TRBV9 and TRBJ2-2): DSGVTQTPKHLITATGQRVTLRCSPRSGDLSVYWYQQSLDQGLQFLIQYYNGEERAKGNILERFSAQQFPDLHSELNLSSLELGDSALYFCASSQSFYGELFFGEGSRLTVL.

This clone was observed a handful of times. The sample holds other DNA sequences that translate to the same CDR3. The genes are TRBV5-1 and TRBJ2-7; possible D gene TRBD2, 5 bases. Trimming pared 1 base from V and 0 bases from J, leaving 8 bases between. The CDR3 consists of 14 residues. Germline CDR1 and CDR2: SGHRS and YFSETQ. This chain's CDR3 is CASSLSGSSYEQYF. The CDR3 nucleotides are TGCGCCAGCAGCTTGTCGGGGAGCTCCTACGAGCAGTACTTC.

The V call is TRBV5-6, the J call TRBJ1-2; TRBD1 agrees at 7 bases. The length of the CDR3 is 15 residues. Germline assignment: CDR1 SGHDT and CDR2 YYEEEE. The V segment lost 4 bases and the J segment 3 bases; nucleotides outside the gene matches: 9. CDR3 nucleotide sequence: TGTGCCAGCAGCACCACAGGGGAATGGGACTATGGCTACACCTTC. It yields the protein CASSTTGEWDYGYTF.

This sequence joins TRBV12-5 and TRBJ2-2; TRBD1 matches at 7 bases. CDR3 length: 15 amino acids. Germline V gives CDR1 LGHNT, CDR2 FRNRAP. J gave up 3 bases and V 2 bases, and 3 bases lay outside the gene matches. CDR3 bases: TGTGCTAGTGGTTTGATCCAGGGGGACACCGGGGAGCTGTTTTTT. Translation: CASGLIQGDTGELFF.

The chain carries TRBV10-3 and TRBJ2-1, with 9 bases fitting TRBD1. This CDR3 is built from 16 residues. J gave up 4 bases and V 7 bases, and 11 bases lay outside the gene matches. CDR1 ENHRY and CDR2 SYGVKD come from the germline V gene. Here the CDR3 reads CAIKPGQGFDYNEQFF. The CDR3 DNA follows: TGTGCCATCAAGCCGGGACAGGGTTTCGATTACAATGAGCAGTTCTTC.

CDR3 DNA sequence: TGTGCCAGCAGCAAACCTAGCGACCAAGAGACCCAGTACTTC. It translates to CASSKPSDQETQYF. The chain recombines TRBV4-2 with TRBJ2-5; D might be TRBD2 (6 bases). Per the germline V gene, CDR1 is LGHNA and CDR2 is YNFKEQ. Trimming cost V 5 bases and J 0 bases, with 10 bases left between them. This CDR3 is built from 14 residues.

The chain joins TRBV5-6 to TRBJ2-7; the D gene is possibly TRBD2 (6 bases). Trimming took off 3 bases at V and 4 bases at J, with 17 bases between the two ends. The V gene's germline CDR1 is SGHDT and CDR2 YYEEEE. This CDR3 has 15 amino acids. The CDR3 loop reads CASSYEGLRGYEQYF. For the CDR3, the DNA is TGTGCCAGCAGCTACGAAGGCCTTCGGGGGTACGAGCAGTACTTC.

The gene calls are TRBV19 and TRBJ2-1; TRBD2 aligns across 10 bases. After removal of 5 bases from V and 2 bases from J, the junction contained 6 bases not matched to a gene. There are 16 residues in the CDR3. Looked up from germline, CDR1 is LNHDA and CDR2 is SQIVND (reference sequence). The CDR3 here is CASSSSGRPPYNEQFF. CDR3 coding DNA: TGTGCCAGTAGTTCTAGCGGGAGACCGCCCTACAATGAGCAGTTCTTC.

The count of this clone is one. The chain is built from TRBV27 and TRBJ2-1; 10 bases are a match to TRBD1. Germline values: CDR1 MNHEY, CDR2 SMNVEV (reference sequence). The junction had 5 bases not matched to a gene; V was cut back by 5 bases and J by 4 bases. The CDR3 has 15 amino acids. In nucleotides, the CDR3 is TGTGCCAGCAGTCGGGACAGGGGAGGATACAATGAGCAGTTCTTC. Translation: CASSRDRGGYNEQFF.

The chain is built from TRBV6-5 and TRBJ2-1; TRBD2 matches at 8 bases. This CDR3 spans 16 amino acids. Germline V gene data show CDR1 as MNHEY and CDR2 as SVGAGI. V lost 0 bases to trimming and J lost 4 bases; unmatched junction nucleotides: 5. The CDR3 nucleotides are TGTGCCAGCAGTTACTCCTCGGGAGGGCCGTACAATGAGCAGTTCTTC. It is translated as CASSYSSGGPYNEQFF.

V gene TRBV7-9 combines with J gene TRBJ1-3, with D unclear. In germline, CDR1 is SEHNR, CDR2 FQNEAQ (reference sequence). Trimming stripped 1 base from V and 2 bases from J, with 12 bases between. This CDR3 has 16 residues. CDR3 amino acids: CASSLGPSGAGNTIYF. In nucleotides, the CDR3 is TGTGCCAGCAGCTTAGGGCCTTCTGGAGCTGGAAACACCATATATTTT.